The clone carrying this T cell receptor beta chain was counted a single time. As yet, its antigen is unknown. This entry belongs to a study of early T cells in non-severe SARS-CoV-2 infection. In the study overall: Chains stayed unpaired after sequencing of bulk RNA from unsorted whole blood.

The CDR3 runs 16 residues. CDR1 and CDR2 from the germline V gene are DFQATT and SNEGSKA (reference sequence). With V trimmed by 2 bases and J by 3 bases, 12 bases remained unmatched. The library protocol tagged individual cDNA molecules with unique molecular identifiers. TCRdb redid the calling of the 5' RACE reads with MiXCR, one entry per CDR3 protein. The repertoire holds 80,000 or so distinct CDR3 sequences, with 15% as singletons. Points from the study as a whole: The matching step, a VDJdb search, favored anti-spike CD8 responses and missed private and CD4 specificities.

The sequencing input was whole blood. The sequence derives from an adult who was a healthcare worker with PCR-confirmed SARS-CoV-2 infection or an uninfected control (not recorded which). This sequence joins TRBV20-1 and TRBJ2-7; 8 bases agree with TRBD1. DNA for the CDR3: TGCAGTGCTAGACCGGGACAGGCCAAGGACCTCTACGAGCAGTACTTC. Amino acid sequence: CSARPGQAKDLYEQYF.